Sequencing of this TCR beta chain was carried out in a study of spatial heterogeneity in lung cancer. Study-wide background: Compared with alpha-chain sequences, beta-chain sequences were consistently detected in greater numbers. Regarding the study as a whole: It was estimated that coverage of tumor T cells reached roughly 7% for alpha chains and 13% to 15% for beta chains. Mutation tallies in tumors tracked expanded intratumoral alpha and beta TCR counts.

Time point in this sample: sample taken at primary tumor resection. This clonotype is labeled as medium-sized. What it binds is unknown. J was trimmed by 8 bases and V by 4 bases; bases with no gene match: 14. Germline V CDR1 and CDR2: SGHTA, FQGTGA. The CDR3 has 17 residues. A distinct unique molecular identifier was carried by each TCR cDNA molecule. TCRdb used MiXCR to reprocess the 5' RACE reads, holding one entry per CDR3 protein. Of approximately 2,000 distinct CDR3 sequences listed, approximately 15% are singletons. This receptor was identified in a male donor with early-stage non-small cell lung cancer. The chain uses TRBV7-3 and TRBJ2-1; TRBD2 matches at 10 bases. This specimen was lung tumor tissue, taken at surgery. The CDR3 DNA sequence: TGTGCCAGCAGCTCCGCCCCGAGCGGGGGGGCGGTCGATGAGCAGTTCTTC. Its translation is CASSSAPSGGAVDEQFF. Complete variable domain (other parts from reference TRBV7-3 and TRBJ2-1): GAGVSQTPSNKVTEKGKYVELRCDPISGHTALYWYRQSLGQGPEFLIYFQGTGAADDSGLPNDRFFAVRPEGSVSTLKIQRTERGDSAVYLCASSSAPSGGAVDEQFFGPGTRLTVL.